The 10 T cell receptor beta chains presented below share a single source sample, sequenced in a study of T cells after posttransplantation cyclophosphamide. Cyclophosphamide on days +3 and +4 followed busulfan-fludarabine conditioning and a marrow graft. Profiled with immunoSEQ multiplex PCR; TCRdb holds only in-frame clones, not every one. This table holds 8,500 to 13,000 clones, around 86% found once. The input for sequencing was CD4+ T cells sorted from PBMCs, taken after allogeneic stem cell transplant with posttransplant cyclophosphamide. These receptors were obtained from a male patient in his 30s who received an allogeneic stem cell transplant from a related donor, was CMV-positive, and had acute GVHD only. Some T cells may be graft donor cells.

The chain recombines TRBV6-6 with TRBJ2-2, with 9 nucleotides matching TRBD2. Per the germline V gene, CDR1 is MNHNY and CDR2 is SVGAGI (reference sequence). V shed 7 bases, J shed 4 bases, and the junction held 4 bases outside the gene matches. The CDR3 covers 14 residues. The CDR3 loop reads CASTAGGLTGELFF. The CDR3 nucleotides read TGTGCCAGCACTGCGGGGGGGCTCACCGGGGAGCTGTTTTTT.

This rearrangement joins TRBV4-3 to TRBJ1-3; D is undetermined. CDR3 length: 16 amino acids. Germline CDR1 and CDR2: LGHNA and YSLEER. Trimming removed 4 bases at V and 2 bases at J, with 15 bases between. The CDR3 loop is CASSRAGSRAGNTIYF. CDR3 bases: TGCGCCAGCAGCCGAGCTGGGTCCCGGGCTGGAAACACCATATATTTT.

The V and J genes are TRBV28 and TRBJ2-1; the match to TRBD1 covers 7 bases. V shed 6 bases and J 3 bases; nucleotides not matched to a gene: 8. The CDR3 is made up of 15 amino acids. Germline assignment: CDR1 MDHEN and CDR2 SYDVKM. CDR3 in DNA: TGTGCCAGCAGGTTTTCAGGGGGTAGCTACAATGAGCAGTTCTTC. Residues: CASRFSGGSYNEQFF.

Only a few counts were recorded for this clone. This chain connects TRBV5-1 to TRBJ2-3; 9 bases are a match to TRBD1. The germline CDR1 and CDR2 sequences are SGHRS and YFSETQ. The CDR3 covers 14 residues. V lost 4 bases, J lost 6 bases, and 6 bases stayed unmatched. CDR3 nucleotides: TGCGCCAGCAGCGAAGGGACAGGGTTGGATACGCAGTATTTT. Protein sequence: CASSEGTGLDTQYF. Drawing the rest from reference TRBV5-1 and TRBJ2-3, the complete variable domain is KAGVTQTPRYLIKTRGQQVTLSCSPISGHRSVSWYQQTPGQGLQFLFEYFSETQRNKGNFPGRFSGRQFSNSRSEMNVSTLELGDSALYLCASSEGTGLDTQYFGPGTRLTVL.

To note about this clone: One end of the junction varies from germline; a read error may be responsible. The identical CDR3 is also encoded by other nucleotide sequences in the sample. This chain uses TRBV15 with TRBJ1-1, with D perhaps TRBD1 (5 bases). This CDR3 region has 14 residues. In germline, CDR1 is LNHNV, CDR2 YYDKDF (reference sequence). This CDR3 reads CATSRGDQDTEAFF. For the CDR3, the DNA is TGTGCCACCAGCAGAGGAGATCAGGACACTGAAGCCTTCTTT.

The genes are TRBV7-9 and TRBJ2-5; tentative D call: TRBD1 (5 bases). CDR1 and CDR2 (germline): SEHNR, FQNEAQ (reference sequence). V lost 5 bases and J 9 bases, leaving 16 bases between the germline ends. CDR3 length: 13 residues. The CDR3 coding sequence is TGTGCCAGCAGCCCCGACAGACCGGAGTCCCAGTACTTC. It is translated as CASSPDRPESQYF.

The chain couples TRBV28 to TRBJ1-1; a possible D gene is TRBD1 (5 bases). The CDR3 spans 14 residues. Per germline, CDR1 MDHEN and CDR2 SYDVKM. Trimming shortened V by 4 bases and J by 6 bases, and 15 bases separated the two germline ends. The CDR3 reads CASSSSDRSPEAFF. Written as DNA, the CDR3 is TGTGCCAGCAGTTCATCCGACAGATCCCCTGAAGCTTTCTTT.

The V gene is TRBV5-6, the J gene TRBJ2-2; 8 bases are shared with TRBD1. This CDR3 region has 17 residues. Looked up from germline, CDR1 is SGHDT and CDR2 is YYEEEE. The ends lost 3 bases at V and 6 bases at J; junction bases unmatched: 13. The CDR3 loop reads CASSWTGPRISPGELFF. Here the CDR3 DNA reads TGTGCCAGCAGCTGGACAGGGCCCCGGATCTCTCCCGGGGAGCTGTTTTTT.

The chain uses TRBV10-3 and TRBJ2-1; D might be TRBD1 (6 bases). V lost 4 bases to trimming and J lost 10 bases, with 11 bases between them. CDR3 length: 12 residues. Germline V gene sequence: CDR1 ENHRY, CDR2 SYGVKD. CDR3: CAISVGHLEQFF. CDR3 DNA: TGTGCCATCAGTGTGGGACATCTCGAGCAGTTCTTC.

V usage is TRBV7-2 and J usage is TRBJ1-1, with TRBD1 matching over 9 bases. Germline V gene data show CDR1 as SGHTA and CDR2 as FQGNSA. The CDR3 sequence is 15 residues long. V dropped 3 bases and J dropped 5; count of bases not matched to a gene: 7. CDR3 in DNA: TGTGCCAGCAGCTTGGCCGGGACAGGGAAGACTGAAGCTTTCTTT. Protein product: CASSLAGTGKTEAFF.